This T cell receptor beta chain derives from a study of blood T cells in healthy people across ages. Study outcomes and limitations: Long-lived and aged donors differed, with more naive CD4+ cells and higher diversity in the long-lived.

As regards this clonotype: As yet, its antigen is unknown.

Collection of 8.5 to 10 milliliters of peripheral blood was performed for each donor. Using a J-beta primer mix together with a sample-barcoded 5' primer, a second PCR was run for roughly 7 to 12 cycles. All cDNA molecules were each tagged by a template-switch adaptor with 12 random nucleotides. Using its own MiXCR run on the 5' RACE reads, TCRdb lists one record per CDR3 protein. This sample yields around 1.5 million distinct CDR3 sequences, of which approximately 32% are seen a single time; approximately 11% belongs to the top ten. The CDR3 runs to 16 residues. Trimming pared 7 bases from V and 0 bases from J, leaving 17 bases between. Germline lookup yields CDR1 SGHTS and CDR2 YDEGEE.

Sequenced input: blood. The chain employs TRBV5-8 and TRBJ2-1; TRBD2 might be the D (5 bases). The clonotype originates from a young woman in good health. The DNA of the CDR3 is TGTGCCAGCGGCTCTCGGACTTTCCCCTCCTACAATGAGCAGTTCTTC. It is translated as CASGSRTFPSYNEQFF.